The rows below give T cell receptor beta chains drawn from one sample of a study of shared clonotypes between healthy human individuals. Data came from immunoSEQ multiplex PCR; TCRdb stores just in-frame clones and leaves some out. The data show some 2,100,000 clones, 90% to 96% seen once. Sequences were obtained from naive CD4+ T cells sorted from blood. These receptors were collected from a man aged 18 to 35 in good health. Both conserved end residues are part of each CDR3. The order of the fields is D gene, clone size, J gene, V gene, CDR3 length, CDR3 DNA, CDR3 protein. A D gene is named only where the DNA matches it firmly. The size entry is marked missing in some rows and otherwise reads once, few, many or a size class.

>NA|NA|TRBJ1-1|TRBV11-2|14
TGTGCCAGCAGCTTTAGGGGTTTGGACACTGAAGCTTTCTTT
CASSFRGLDTEAFF
>NA|NA|TRBJ2-7|TRBV11-2|15
TGTGCCAGCAGCTTAGATTACCTACCGACCAACGAGCAGTACTTC
CASSLDYLPTNEQYF
>TRBD1|NA|TRBJ1-5|TRBV6-1|16
TGTGCCAGCAGTGAATCGGGACAGTATAGCAATCAGCCCCAGCATTTT
CASSESGQYSNQPQHF
>NA|NA|TRBJ2-1|TRBV6-1|13
TGTGCCAGCAGTCTGACGTGGAACAATGAGCAGTTCTTC
CASSLTWNNEQFF
>NA|NA|TRBJ2-7|TRBV5-4|16
TGTGCCAGCAGCACGGGACAGCCGGGACTATCGTACGAGCAGTACTTC
CASSTGQPGLSYEQYF
>NA|NA|TRBJ2-7|TRBV5-1|14
TGCGCCAGCAGCTTGGTCGGGCCTTCCTACGAGCAGTACTTC
CASSLVGPSYEQYF
>NA|NA|TRBJ2-7|TRBV7-4|17
TGTGCCAACTTGGGGGCTAGCGCGATCCGACCCTCCTACGAGCAGTACTTC
CANLGASAIRPSYEQYF
>NA|NA|TRBJ2-1|TRBV9|16
TGTGCCAGCAGCGTAGAGGAGGGAGTCCCGGGCAATGAGCAGTTCTTC
CASSVEEGVPGNEQFF
>TRBD1|NA|TRBJ2-1|TRBV14|14
TGTGCCAGCAGCACACGACAGGGCTACAATGAGCAGTTCTTC
CASSTRQGYNEQFF
>NA|NA|TRBJ2-6|TRBV19|16
TGTGCCAGTAGTATGGATGGGCTGAGTGGGGCCAACGTCCTGACTTTC
CASSMDGLSGANVLTF
>TRBD2|NA|TRBJ2-3|TRBV5-6|16
TGTGCCAGCAGCGCCGGGACTAGCGGGTTCACAGATACGCAGTATTTT
CASSAGTSGFTDTQYF
>NA|NA|TRBJ2-7|TRBV25-1|15
TGTGCCAGCAGTGACGGACAACTTGGACGCTACGAGCAGTACTTC
CASSDGQLGRYEQYF
>TRBD2|NA|TRBJ2-7|TRBV7-9|15
TGTGCCAGCAGCTTAGGGCTAGCGGGAGTCGAGGAGCAGTACTTC
CASSLGLAGVEEQYF
>TRBD2|NA|TRBJ2-1|TRBV29-1|17
TGCAGCGTCGAGGCGCTAGCGGGTTTTAGCTCCTACAATGAGCAGTTCTTC
CSVEALAGFSSYNEQFF
>TRBD2|NA|TRBJ2-2|TRBV30|13
TGTGCCTGGACTAGCGGGAGACCCGGGGAGCTGTTTTTT
CAWTSGRPGELFF
>TRBD1|NA|TRBJ2-7|TRBV7-2|14
TGTGCCAGCAGCTTCCGGACAGGGAGGTACGAGCAGTACTTC
CASSFRTGRYEQYF
>NA|NA|TRBJ1-1|TRBV14|15
TGTGCCAGCAGCCAAGTGGCGAGGCAGCACACTGAAGCTTTCTTT
CASSQVARQHTEAFF
>NA|NA|TRBJ1-4|TRBV5-4|13
TGTGCCAGCAGCTCCAGTCCTCATGAAAAACTGTTTTTT
CASSSSPHEKLFF
>NA|NA|TRBJ2-2|TRBV7-2|16
TGTGCCAGCAGCTTAGGGAGCCAGCCGAACACCGGGGAGCTGTTTTTT
CASSLGSQPNTGELFF
>TRBD1|NA|TRBJ2-7|TRBV5-6|16
TGTGCCAGCAGCATGGGGACAGGGGCACTTCCTTACCAGCAGTACTTC
CASSMGTGALPYQQYF
>TRBD2|NA|TRBJ2-1|TRBV15|19
TGTGCCACCAGCAGAGATCGTTGGGCTAGCGGTGGGTTTTCCAATGAGCAGTTCTTC
CATSRDRWASGGFSNEQFF
>TRBD1|NA|TRBJ1-2|TRBV5-4|14
TGTGCCAGCAGCCCGGACAGGGGTCCCTTGGGCTACACCTTC
CASSPDRGPLGYTF
>NA|NA|TRBJ2-7|TRBV19|13
TGTGCCAGCCGGCGCGGTCTAACCTACGAGCAGTACTTC
CASRRGLTYEQYF
>NA|NA|TRBJ1-1|TRBV7-9|12
TGTGCCAGCAGCTTACAGGGGTTTGAAGCTTTCTTT
CASSLQGFEAFF
>NA|once|TRBJ1-1|TRBV30|15
TGTGCCTGGAGTGTATTAATGTCAGGGAGCACTGAAGCTTTCTTT
CAWSVLMSGSTEAFF
>NA|NA|TRBJ2-1|TRBV4-3|15
TGCGCCAGCATCTATCTCCTAGCGTTTCACAATGAGCAGTTCTTC
CASIYLLAFHNEQFF
>TRBD2|once|TRBJ2-3|TRBV5-1|15
TGCGCCAGCAGCCCCACCGGGACTAGTCAAGGTACGCAGTATTTT
CASSPTGTSQGTQYF
>NA|NA|TRBJ2-2|TRBV30|16
TGTGCCTGGAAAAGGGGAGGCCTTCTTAATGCCGGGGAGCTGTTTTTT
CAWKRGGLLNAGELFF
>TRBD2|NA|TRBJ2-5|TRBV2|14
TGTGCCAGCGTACGCGGGGGGCCAGGAGAGACCCAGTACTTC
CASVRGGPGETQYF
>NA|NA|TRBJ1-1|TRBV6-5|15
TGTGCCAGCAGTTACTCGTTTAACAGGGCGGCTGAAGCTTTCTTT
CASSYSFNRAAEAFF
>NA|NA|TRBJ1-6|TRBV5-6|14
TGTGCCAGCAGCTTTAGAGGGGGGAATTCACCCCTCCACTTT
CASSFRGGNSPLHF
>NA|NA|TRBJ1-6|TRBV2|14
TGTGCCAGCAAGGGGGAAACCACTAATTCACCCCTCCACTTT
CASKGETTNSPLHF
>NA|NA|TRBJ2-7|TRBV18|12
TGTGCCAGCTCACCACAGGTTGGCGAGCAGTACTTC
CASSPQVGEQYF
>TRBD2|once|TRBJ2-7|TRBV6-5|15
TGTGCCAGCAGTCCCCCCCGGGGGGGGTCCTACGAGCAGTACTTC
CASSPPRGGSYEQYF
>NA|NA|TRBJ2-5|TRBV4-1|15
TGCGCCAGCAGCCAAGATTACGCCCCCCTGGAGACCCAGTACTTC
CASSQDYAPLETQYF
>TRBD1|NA|TRBJ1-4|TRBV28|13
TGTGCCAGCAGTCGAGGACAGGGAGGAAAACTGTTTTTT
CASSRGQGGKLFF
>NA|NA|TRBJ1-1|TRBV20-1|11
TGCAGTGCTCCGCGTGGGGCTGAAGCTTTCTTT
CSAPRGAEAFF
>TRBD1|NA|TRBJ2-7|TRBV11-2|16
TGTGCCAGCAGCTCTACTCGCTACAGGGGCCCATCCGAGCAGTACTTC
CASSSTRYRGPSEQYF
>NA|NA|TRBJ1-5|TRBV2|13
TGTGCCAGCAAGAGGAGCAGCAATCAGCCCCAGCATTTT
CASKRSSNQPQHF
>TRBD2|NA|TRBJ2-5|TRBV7-2|15
TGTGCCAGCAGCTTGGGCGGGACTACCGAAGGGACCCAGTACTTC
CASSLGGTTEGTQYF
>TRBD2|NA|TRBJ2-3|TRBV5-6|17
TGTGCCAGCAGCCTGTATAGCGGGACTCCCCCCACAGATACGCAGTATTTT
CASSLYSGTPPTDTQYF
>TRBD2|NA|TRBJ2-3|TRBV30|16
TGTGCCTGGAGTGTTGGCGGGAGGATAATTTCAGATACGCAGTATTTT
CAWSVGGRIISDTQYF
>NA|NA|TRBJ1-5|TRBV4-1|14
TGCGCCAGCAGCCAAGATCGAAGTAATCAGCCCCAGCATTTT
CASSQDRSNQPQHF
>TRBD1|NA|TRBJ1-1|TRBV11-2|15
TGTGCCAGCAGCCGGTGGACAGGGGAGAACACTGAAGCTTTCTTT
CASSRWTGENTEAFF
>TRBD1|NA|TRBJ1-6|TRBV7-6|14
TGTGCCAGCAGCTTAGCCCAGGGGGGTTCACCCCTCCACTTT
CASSLAQGGSPLHF
>TRBD1|NA|TRBJ2-7|TRBV7-6|15
TGTGCCAGCAGCTTAGACGGGACAGGGAACTACGAGCAGTACTTC
CASSLDGTGNYEQYF
>TRBD1|NA|TRBJ2-7|TRBV25-1|14
TGTGCCACGTCCCGGGACAGGGAGACCTACGAGCAGTACTTC
CATSRDRETYEQYF
>NA|NA|TRBJ2-4|TRBV30|13
TGTGCCTGGAGTCTGTCAGGGGGGAACATTCAGTACTTC
CAWSLSGGNIQYF